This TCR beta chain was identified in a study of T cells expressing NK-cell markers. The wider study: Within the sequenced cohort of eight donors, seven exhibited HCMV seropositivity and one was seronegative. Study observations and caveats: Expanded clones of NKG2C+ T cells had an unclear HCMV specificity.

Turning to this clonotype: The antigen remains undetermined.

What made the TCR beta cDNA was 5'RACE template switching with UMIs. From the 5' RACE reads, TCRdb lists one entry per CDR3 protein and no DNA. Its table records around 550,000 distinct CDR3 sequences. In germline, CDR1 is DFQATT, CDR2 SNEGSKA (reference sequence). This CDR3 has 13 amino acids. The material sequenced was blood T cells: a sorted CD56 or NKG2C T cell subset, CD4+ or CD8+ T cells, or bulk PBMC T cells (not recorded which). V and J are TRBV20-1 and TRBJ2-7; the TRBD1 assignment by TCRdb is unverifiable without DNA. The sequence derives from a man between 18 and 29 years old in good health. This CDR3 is CSVSGGAGYEQYF.